The 6 T cell receptor beta chains given below trace back to one sample, sequenced in a study of glioma-infiltrating T cells. Amplification of TCR alpha and beta CDR3 regions from RNA used iRepertoire nested multiplex PCR. TCRdb re-called the multiplex PCR reads through MiXCR, storing one row per CDR3 protein. In the table there are 300,000 to 400,000 distinct CDR3 sequences, less than 50% of which are singletons. Sequencing was carried out using glioma tissue, nonneoplastic brain tissue, or PBMCs (not recorded which). The source of these receptors is a human donor with low-grade glioma or glioblastoma, undergoing nonglioma brain surgery, or in good health (not recorded which).

This clonotype was detected many times. The chain uses TRBV28 and TRBJ2-7; 9 nucleotides match TRBD1. V lost 4 bases and J lost 2; bases outside the gene matches: 9. This CDR3 region has 16 residues. Germline V CDR1 and CDR2: MDHEN, SYDVKM. CDR3 region: CASSSSGTGNPYEQYF. The CDR3 DNA follows: TGTGCCAGCAGTTCCTCCGGGACAGGGAACCCCTACGAGCAGTACTTC.

J is TRBJ2-7 and V is TRBV20-1, with D unresolved. Germline values: CDR1 DFQATT, CDR2 SNEGSKA (reference sequence). This CDR3 is built from 13 residues. The CDR3 loop is CRPYGLSSYEQYF. In DNA form, the CDR3 reads TGCAGACCCTACGGGTTAAGCTCCTACGAGCAGTACTTC.

This clonotype was seen many times. This chain uses TRBV6-2 or TRBV6-3 with TRBJ2-7; 12 bases are shared with TRBD2. Germline CDR1 reads MNHEY; CDR2 reads SVGEGT. The CDR3 consists of 17 residues. J lost 0 bases, V lost 4 bases, and 7 bases had no gene match. CDR3 coding DNA: TGTGCCAGCAGTTTCCGGACTAGCGGGATATCCTCCTACGAGCAGTACTTC. The encoded protein is CASSFRTSGISSYEQYF.

This clonotype has just a few counts. The V call is TRBV4-2, the J call TRBJ1-5; no firm D call. Per germline, CDR1 LGHNA and CDR2 YNFKEQ. The CDR3 extends over 15 amino acids. V lost 0 bases and J lost 5, with 11 bases in between. CDR3 DNA sequence: TGTGCCAGCAGCCAAGATCTTACAGCATATCAGCCCCAGCATTTT. Its protein is CASSQDLTAYQPQHF.

This clonotype turned up a few times. The chain carries TRBV5-1 and TRBJ1-6; D unresolved. The CDR3 totals 16 residues. V was trimmed by 1 base and J by 0 bases, leaving 8 bases between them. CDR1 SGHRS and CDR2 YFSETQ come from the germline V gene. The CDR3, as DNA: TGCGCCAGCAGCTTGACACCGAGCTCCTATAATTCACCCCTCCACTTT. This encodes CASSLTPSSYNSPLHF.

This clonotype was observed a handful of times. V gene TRBV3-1 combines with J gene TRBJ1-2, with D tentatively TRBD1 (6 bases). Germline V gene lookup returns CDR1 LGHDT and CDR2 YNNKEL (reference sequence). The V end lost 8 bases, the J end lost 8 bases, and 21 bases lay between the germline ends. The CDR3 spans 14 residues. CDR3 nucleotide sequence: TGTGCCAGCGATCCCGGACAGATGGGGAGAGGCTACACCTTC. Its translation is CASDPGQMGRGYTF.